The 15 T cell receptor beta chains reported below all come from one sample, sequenced in a study of blood T cells in healthy people across ages. Primed by a sample-barcoded 5' primer and a J-beta primer mix, a second PCR proceeded for about 7 to 12 cycles. TCRdb itself ran the 5' RACE reads through MiXCR, one entry per CDR3 protein. Here the sample spans some 760,000 distinct CDR3 sequences, approximately 25% being singletons. These data are also associated with another study on T cells of mothers and their children.

Material for sequencing was blood. The receptors shown here come from a boy between 10 and 17 years old in good health.

V and J are TRBV6-5 and TRBJ2-1; 7 bases agree with TRBD2. Trimming took 6 bases from V and 5 from J; bases not matched to a gene: 4. Germline values: CDR1 MNHEY, CDR2 SVGAGI. The length of the CDR3 is 13 residues. The CDR3 region is CASRASGNNEQFF. CDR3 DNA sequence: TGTGCCAGCAGGGCTAGCGGCAACAATGAGCAGTTCTTC.

This clonotype was counted only a few times. The CDR3 bases are TGCAGCGTTGACCCGGGACATGGCTACACCTTC. This encodes CSVDPGHGYTF. This chain uses TRBV29-1 with TRBJ1-2; D is perhaps TRBD1 (5 bases). V was cut by 3 bases and J by 6 bases, with 8 bases left in between. CDR1 and CDR2 (germline): SQVTM, ANQGSEA. The CDR3 spans 11 residues. The variable domain in full, with the rest retrieved from reference TRBV29-1 and TRBJ1-2, is SAVISQKPSRDICQRGTSLTIQCQVDSQVTMMFWYRQQPGQSLTLIATANQGSEATYESGFVIDKFPISRPNLTFSTLTVSNMSPEDSSIYLCSVDPGHGYTFGSGTRLTVV.

The CDR3 DNA sequence: TGTGCCAGTGGGGCCGGGACAGGGGCCTACGAGCAGTACTTC. Its translation: CASGAGTGAYEQYF. This chain links TRBV2 with TRBJ2-7; 10 nucleotides align to TRBD1. CDR1 is SNHLY, CDR2 FYNNEI, per germline. This CDR3 has 14 residues. Trimming cost V 9 bases and J 2 bases; bases outside gene matches: 7.

This clonotype has more than one count but fewer than ten. The rearrangement links TRBV7-9 to TRBJ2-2; D not certain. The CDR3 spans 13 residues. V dropped 2 bases and J dropped 6 bases, with 7 bases sitting between them. Germline loops: CDR1 SEHNR, CDR2 FQNEAQ (reference sequence). CDR3 region: CASSLSWAGELFF. In DNA form, the CDR3 reads TGTGCCAGCAGCTTATCGTGGGCCGGGGAGCTGTTTTTT.

The chain joins TRBV7-9 to TRBJ2-6; D gene uncertain. This CDR3 is built from 15 residues. Trimming shortened V by 3 bases and J by 0 bases, and 6 bases separated the two germline ends. CDR1 is SEHNR and CDR2 is FQNEAQ in the germline V gene (reference sequence). The CDR3 sequence: CASSFQSSGANVLTF. Here the CDR3 DNA reads TGTGCCAGCAGCTTTCAGAGCTCTGGGGCCAACGTCCTGACTTTC. Looking up the rest from reference TRBV7-9 and TRBJ2-6 gives the full variable domain: DTGVSQNPRHKITKRGQNVTFRCDPISEHNRLYWYRQTLGQGPEFLTYFQNEAQLEKSRLLSDRFSAERPKGSFSTLEIQRTEQGDSAMYLCASSFQSSGANVLTFGAGSRLTVL.

This clonotype was picked up one time. At one of its ends the junction is not consistent with the germline gene, which may arise from a read error. The chain has TRBV3-1 and TRBJ1-1; D unclear. CDR3 length: 13 residues. From germline, CDR1 is LGHDT and CDR2 YNNKEL (reference sequence). DNA of the CDR3: TGTGGCAGCAGCCAAACCCTGAACACTGAAGCTTTCTTT. It codes for CGSSQTLNTEAFF.

This chain connects TRBV4-2 to TRBJ2-7, with D maybe TRBD1 (6 bases). The CDR3 extends over 13 amino acids. The germline CDR1 and CDR2 sequences are LGHNA and YNFKEQ. V was clipped by 5 bases and J by 5 bases, with 13 bases between them. Here the CDR3 reads CASSLMRDNEQYF. The CDR3 DNA reads TGTGCCAGCAGCTTAATGAGGGACAACGAGCAGTACTTC.

Many counts were recorded for this clonotype. The rearrangement uses TRBV28 and TRBJ2-5; 12 bases align to TRBD2. Trimming took 4 bases from V and 4 from J; bases not matched to a gene: 4. Germline CDR1 reads MDHEN; CDR2 reads SYDVKM. There are 15 residues in the CDR3. CDR3 loop: CASSSLAGGRETQYF. CDR3 in DNA: TGTGCCAGCAGTTCACTAGCGGGAGGCCGAGAGACCCAGTACTTC. The whole variable domain, remainder taken from reference TRBV28 and TRBJ2-5, is DVKVTQSSRYLVKRTGEKVFLECVQDMDHENMFWYRQDPGLGLRLIYFSYDVKMKEKGDIPEGYSVSREKKERFSLILESASTNQTSMYLCASSSLAGGRETQYFGPGTRLLVL.

As regards this clonotype: Germline is not matched at one junction end, which may reflect a read error. The chain has TRBV20-1 and TRBJ2-2, with TRBD2 matching over 7 bases. The germline gives CDR1 DFQATT, CDR2 SNEGSKA (reference sequence). There are 13 residues in the CDR3. CDR3 sequence: CSARRENTGELSF. The CDR3 nucleotides are TGCAGTGCGAGGCGGGAGAACACCGGGGAGCTGTCTTTT.

The rearrangement uses TRBV7-9 and TRBJ2-5; 14 bases line up with TRBD2. CDR1 and CDR2 from the germline V gene are SEHNR and FQNEAQ (reference sequence). This CDR3 has 15 residues. Losses at the gene ends were 6 bases for V and 5 bases for J; bases not matched to a gene: 5. As DNA, the CDR3 is TGTGCCAGCAGACAGGGACTAGCGGGAGAGGAGACCCAGTACTTC. It yields the protein CASRQGLAGEETQYF.

The chain combines TRBV28 with TRBJ2-5; 7 nucleotides agree with TRBD2. The V segment lost 4 bases and the J segment 5 bases; nucleotides outside the gene matches: 10. Germline V CDR1 and CDR2: MDHEN, SYDVKM. This CDR3 region has 15 residues. CDR3 residues: CASSSGGTADETQYF. The CDR3 DNA follows: TGTGCCAGCAGTTCGGGAGGAACAGCCGACGAGACCCAGTACTTC.

The chain combines TRBV6-2 or TRBV6-3 with TRBJ2-5; 15 positions agree with TRBD2. The germline V gene encodes CDR1 MNHEY and CDR2 SVGEGT. The CDR3 consists of 16 residues. The junction had 7 bases not matched to a gene; V was cut back by 7 bases and J by 4 bases. CDR3 DNA: TGTGCCAGCACTGATCGGACTAGCGGGGGGGCAGAGACCCAGTACTTC. Protein product: CASTDRTSGGAETQYF.

This rearrangement joins TRBV6-6 to TRBJ1-4; D is uncertain. Looked up from germline, CDR1 is MNHNY and CDR2 is SVGAGI (reference sequence). Trimming pared 9 bases from V and 12 bases from J, leaving 20 bases between. The CDR3 is made up of 13 amino acids. Here the CDR3 DNA reads TGTGCCAGTCGTCAAAGGGTGCGGGAAGAACTGTTTTTT. Its protein is CASRQRVREELFF.

V usage is TRBV7-2 and J usage is TRBJ2-4, with unresolved D. The V and J ends lost 1 base and 8 bases respectively, with 9 bases between them. Germline lookup yields CDR1 SGHTA and CDR2 FQGNSA. This CDR3 has 13 residues. CDR3: CASSLVPLDIQYF. DNA of the CDR3: TGTGCCAGCAGCTTAGTCCCCCTTGACATTCAGTACTTC.

The chain links TRBV20-1 to TRBJ1-3, with D maybe TRBD1 (5 bases). The CDR3 is 12 amino acids. The V end lost 6 bases, the J end lost 11 bases, and 17 bases lay between the germline ends. The germline CDR1 and CDR2 sequences are DFQATT and SNEGSKA (reference sequence). The CDR3 DNA is TGCAGTGCGCCCCGGGGCTCCGGGGCCATATATTTT. It specifies CSAPRGSGAIYF.